This TCR beta chain appears in the sequencing data of a study of patients and donors after allogeneic stem cell transplantation. CDR3 length: 15 amino acids. Trimming at V came to 4 bases and at J to 1 base, leaving 4 bases not matched to a gene. Germline CDR1 reads SGDLS; CDR2 reads YYNGEE. This clonotype was counted between two and nine times. TCRdb re-called the RT-PCR reads through MiXCR, storing one row per CDR3 protein. The sample includes hundreds of thousands of distinct CDR3 sequences, 16% of them seen just once. Sequencing used blood, either unsorted or a sorted T cell fraction (not recorded which). The sequence came from a human donor who was either an allogeneic HSCT recipient or a stem cell or donor lymphocyte infusion donor (not recorded which). It is not recorded whose cells these are; they may come from a transplant donor. The V gene is TRBV9, the J gene TRBJ1-4; TRBD1 matches 7 bases. The CDR3 loop is CASSTRTGTNEKLFF. The DNA for the CDR3 is TGTGCCAGCAGCACCCGGACAGGAACTAATGAAAAACTGTTTTTT.